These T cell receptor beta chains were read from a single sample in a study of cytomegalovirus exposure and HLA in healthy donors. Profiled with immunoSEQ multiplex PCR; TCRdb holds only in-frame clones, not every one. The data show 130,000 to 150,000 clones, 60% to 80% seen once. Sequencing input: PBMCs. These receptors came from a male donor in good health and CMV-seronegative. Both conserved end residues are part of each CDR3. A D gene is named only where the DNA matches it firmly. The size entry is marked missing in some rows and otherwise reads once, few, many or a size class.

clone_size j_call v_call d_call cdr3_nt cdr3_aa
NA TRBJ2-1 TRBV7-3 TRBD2 TGTGCCAGCAGCTTAGGGTCTAGCGGGGCCGTTTCCCTATTCTTC CASSLGSSGAVSLFF
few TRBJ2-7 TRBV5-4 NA TGTGCCAGCAGCTCTTATAGCTCCTACGAGCAGTACTTC CASSSYSSYEQYF
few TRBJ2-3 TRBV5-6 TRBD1 TGTGCCAGCAGCTTGGGCAGGGGGCGTGCAGATACGCAGTATTTT CASSLGRGRADTQYF
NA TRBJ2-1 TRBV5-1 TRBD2 TGCGCCAGCAGCTTGGGTCCAGCGGGAGGGCCCAGCGATGAGCAGTTCTTC CASSLGPAGGPSDEQFF
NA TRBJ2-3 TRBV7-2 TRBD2 TGTGCCAGCAGTATAGCGGGGGGAAAATATACGCAGTATTTT CASSIAGGKYTQYF
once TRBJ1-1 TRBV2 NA TGTGCCAGCAGGGCCCCAGGGTCGAACACTGAAGCTTTCTTT CASRAPGSNTEAFF
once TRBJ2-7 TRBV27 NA TGTGCCAGCAGAATAGGGGGAACGTCCTACGAGCAGTACTTC CASRIGGTSYEQYF
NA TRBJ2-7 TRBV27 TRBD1 TGTGCCAGCAGTCCTGGGACAGCCTACGAGCAGTACTTC CASSPGTAYEQYF
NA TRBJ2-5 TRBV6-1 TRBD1 TGTGCCACCAGGGGCGCAGGGGGTCTCCAAATGGCCCAGTACTTC CATRGAGGLQMAQYF
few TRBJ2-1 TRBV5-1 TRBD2 TGCGCCAGCGCACCCGCCTCAGCGGGGTACAATGAGCAGTTCTTC CASAPASAGYNEQFF